Listed here are 21 T cell receptor beta chains from one sample, sequenced in a study of blood T cell repertoires in COVID-19. Method: immunoSEQ multiplex PCR; TCRdb's copy keeps in-frame clones and lacks some. The sample consists of more than 140,000 clones, around four fifths of them appearing once. The sample consisted of peripheral blood. The receptors come from a human donor in a cohort sampled during active COVID-19.

The J gene is TRBJ2-7, the V gene TRBV5-1; D perhaps matches TRBD1 (5 bases). V lost 5 bases and J lost 2, with 17 bases in between. The CDR3 is 15 amino acids. CDR1 is SGHRS and CDR2 is YFSETQ in the germline V gene. CDR3 DNA sequence: TGCGCCAGCAGTCAAGGAACAGGATTCACCTACGAGCAGTACTTC. It encodes CASSQGTGFTYEQYF.

In its sample, this clone was seen once. The chain has TRBV6-6 and TRBJ1-2; TRBD1 aligns across 9 bases. Per germline, CDR1 MNHNY and CDR2 SVGAGI (reference sequence). CDR3 length: 14 residues. V was pared by 2 bases and J by 7 bases, with 5 bases of the junction left unmatched. The CDR3 DNA is TGTGCCAGCAGTTACGGGGACAGGGCGGGTGGCTACACCTTC. It translates to CASSYGDRAGGYTF.

The chain has TRBV24-1 and TRBJ2-5, with TRBD2 matching 11 bases. The CDR3 loop spans 15 amino acids. Germline V gives CDR1 KGHDR, CDR2 SFDVKD. V shed 7 bases, J shed 5 bases, and the junction held 8 bases outside the gene matches. CDR3 coding DNA: TGTGCCACCAGCTTAGGACTAGCGGGTGGGGAGACCCAGTACTTC. Translating it yields CATSLGLAGGETQYF.

This chain connects TRBV6-2 or TRBV6-3 to TRBJ2-2; D is unresolved. The length of the CDR3 is 15 residues. The germline V and J ends were trimmed by 0 bases and 4 bases, with 9 bases remaining between them. Looked up from germline, CDR1 is MNHEY and CDR2 is SVGEGT. CDR3: CASSYSTGFTGELFF. CDR3 bases: TGTGCCAGCAGTTACTCGACCGGGTTCACCGGGGAGCTGTTTTTT.

The chain joins TRBV30 to TRBJ2-7, with D perhaps matching TRBD1 (5 bases). The CDR3 spans 13 residues. Trimming stripped 3 bases from V and 4 bases from J, with 13 bases between. Germline V gene lookup returns CDR1 GTSNPN and CDR2 SVGIG (reference sequence). CDR3 loop: CAWRARAIYEQYF. The CDR3, as DNA: TGTGCCTGGAGGGCCAGGGCCATTTACGAGCAGTACTTC.

The chain recombines TRBV6-6 with TRBJ1-6; TRBD1 is a possible D gene (6 bases). Germline CDR1 reads MNHNY; CDR2 reads SVGAGI (reference sequence). CDR3 length equals 15 residues. Trimming stripped 0 bases from V and 8 bases from J, with 11 bases between. The CDR3 bases are TGTGCCAGCAGTTACTCCGGGGACACCGATTCACCCCTCCACTTT. Translation gives CASSYSGDTDSPLHF.

The chain uses TRBV6-5 and TRBJ1-1; D not resolved. The V end lost 6 bases, the J end lost 1 base, and 9 bases lay between the germline ends. The CDR3 runs 13 residues. The V gene's germline CDR1 is MNHEY and CDR2 SVGAGI. CDR3 residues: CASRSTGNTEAFF. In nucleotides, the CDR3 is TGTGCCAGCAGGAGTACGGGGAACACTGAAGCTTTCTTT.

This sequence joins TRBV7-3 and TRBJ2-5; 12 nucleotides match TRBD2. The CDR3 contains 15 residues. Germline V CDR1 and CDR2: SGHTA, FQGTGA. V was pared by 2 bases and J by 2 bases, with 0 bases of the junction left unmatched. The CDR3 spells CASSLGTSGQETQYF. Written as DNA, the CDR3 is TGTGCCAGCAGCTTAGGGACTAGCGGGCAAGAGACCCAGTACTTC.

This clone came up once. J is TRBJ2-5 and V is TRBV4-1; the match to TRBD1 covers 7 bases. Germline trimming cut 4 bases from V and 5 bases from J; bases unmatched to any gene: 13. The length of the CDR3 is 16 residues. Per the germline V gene, CDR1 is MGHRA and CDR2 is YSYEKL. The chain's CDR3 is CASSPGGGRGRETQYF. In DNA form, the CDR3 reads TGCGCCAGCAGCCCAGGAGGCGGAAGGGGGCGTGAGACCCAGTACTTC.

This clone was seen a few times. The chain's CDR3 is CASSPGQVFYGYTF. CDR3 nucleotide sequence: TGTGCCAGCAGTCCGGGACAGGTTTTCTATGGCTACACCTTC. The chain links TRBV6-2 or TRBV6-3 to TRBJ1-2; 8 bases align to TRBD1. The CDR3 is made up of 14 amino acids. The V segment lost 5 bases and the J segment 4 bases; nucleotides outside the gene matches: 6. From germline, CDR1 is MNHEY and CDR2 SVGEGT.

This chain connects TRBV19 to TRBJ2-7; TRBD2 is a possible D gene (7 bases). The CDR3 extends over 15 amino acids. Germline V gene sequence: CDR1 LNHDA, CDR2 SQIVND (reference sequence). V was clipped by 5 bases and J by 5 bases, with 19 bases between them. CDR3 bases: TGTGCCAGTAGTTCGGGGGGCGCGGATTTCAACGAGCAGTACTTC. This translates into CASSSGGADFNEQYF.

This chain connects TRBV2 to TRBJ2-1; 7 bases map to TRBD2. Germline CDR1 is SNHLY and CDR2 is FYNNEI. V trimming: 6 bases; J trimming: 9 bases; junction bases outside the gene matches: 11. This CDR3 has 14 amino acids. The CDR3 DNA reads as TGTGCCAGCAGGGAACCGCGGACTAGGGTTGAGCAGTTCTTC. This encodes CASREPRTRVEQFF.

The chain combines TRBV3-1 (or the pseudogene TRBV3-2) with TRBJ2-1; a weak D match, TRBD2 (5 bases). The germline V gene has CDR1 LGHDT and CDR2 YNNKEL (reference sequence). The CDR3 totals 17 residues. The V end lost 0 bases, the J end lost 1 base, and 13 bases lay between the germline ends. The CDR3 DNA follows: TGTGCCAGCAGCCAAGATGGCGAGGGCGGATCCTACAATGAGCAGTTCTTC. Translation gives CASSQDGEGGSYNEQFF.

The chain couples TRBV7-2 to TRBJ2-2; 8 positions agree with TRBD1. V dropped 5 bases and J dropped 4; count of bases not matched to a gene: 12. The CDR3 consists of 17 residues. Germline CDR1 is SGHTA and CDR2 is FQGNSA. The CDR3 sequence is CASSASTSGGVTGELFF. As DNA, the CDR3 is TGTGCCAGCAGCGCCTCAACTTCAGGGGGCGTCACCGGGGAGCTGTTTTTT.

The CDR3 here is CASSAAGGSYNEQFF. DNA of the CDR3: TGTGCCAGCAGTGCAGCGGGGGGGTCCTACAATGAGCAGTTCTTC. The rearrangement joins TRBV7-3 to TRBJ2-1, with 10 nucleotides matching TRBD2. This CDR3 has 15 residues. Germline values: CDR1 SGHTA, CDR2 FQGTGA. V lost 6 bases to trimming and J lost 1 base; unmatched junction nucleotides: 3.

The chain combines TRBV7-6 with TRBJ2-5, with D unresolved. The CDR3 totals 16 residues. Between the trimmed V and J ends, which lost 5 bases and 2 bases, there was a span of 18 bases. CDR1 SGHVS and CDR2 FNYEAQ come from the germline V gene. As DNA, the CDR3 is TGTGCCAGCAGCCAACTTATGGTCGGAGCGCAAGAGACCCAGTACTTC. As protein: CASSQLMVGAQETQYF.

Only one count was recorded for this clone. This rearrangement joins TRBV3-1 (or the pseudogene TRBV3-2) to TRBJ1-4, with D possibly TRBD1 on 5 matching bases. V gave up 3 bases and J gave up 7 bases, with 12 bases separating them. CDR3 length: 14 residues. Looked up from germline, CDR1 is LGHDT and CDR2 is YNNKEL (reference sequence). The CDR3: CASSQGVGGEKLFF. The CDR3 DNA is TGTGCCAGCAGCCAGGGTGTGGGGGGTGAAAAACTGTTTTTT.

The chain is built from TRBV18 and TRBJ2-1, with 13 bases that match TRBD2. CDR1 and CDR2 (germline): KGHSH, LQKENI. Unmatched junction bases numbered 4, after V lost 4 bases and J lost 4 bases. The CDR3 is 16 amino acids. CDR3 sequence reads: CASSRLAGGLYNEQFF. CDR3 nucleotides: TGTGCCAGCTCACGACTAGCGGGAGGCCTTTACAATGAGCAGTTCTTC.

V usage is TRBV15 and J usage is TRBJ1-1; D is uncertain. V lost 0 bases and J 7 bases, leaving 12 bases between the germline ends. CDR1 LNHNV and CDR2 YYDKDF come from the germline V gene (reference sequence). The CDR3 is 14 amino acids. The CDR3 is CATSRDRGAGEAFF. The CDR3 DNA sequence: TGTGCCACCAGCAGAGATCGGGGAGCTGGTGAAGCTTTCTTT.

This chain connects TRBV11-1 to TRBJ2-7, with 10 nucleotides matching TRBD1. This CDR3 spans 15 amino acids. Trimming took 2 bases from V and 2 from J; bases not matched to a gene: 3. The germline gives CDR1 SGHAT, CDR2 FQDESV (reference sequence). The DNA of the CDR3 is TGTGCCAGCAGCTTACATGGACAGGGGGCCTACGAGCAGTACTTC. Translated, it gives CASSLHGQGAYEQYF. Full variable domain (rest looked up from reference TRBV11-1 and TRBJ2-7): EAEVAQSPRYKITEKSQAVAFWCDPISGHATLYWYRQILGQGPELLVQFQDESVVDDSQLPKDRFSAERLKGVDSTLKIQPAELGDSAMYLCASSLHGQGAYEQYFGPGTRLTVT.

The chain joins TRBV27 to TRBJ2-5, with 7 bases lining up with TRBD2. The CDR3 sequence is 13 residues long. Germline V gene sequence: CDR1 MNHEY, CDR2 SMNVEV (reference sequence). V lost 6 bases to trimming and J lost 7 bases; unmatched junction nucleotides: 8. CDR3 region: CASRPTGGPTQYF. CDR3 DNA: TGTGCCAGCAGACCCACGGGAGGTCCGACCCAGTACTTC.